What follows are 10 T cell receptor beta chains derived from one specimen sequenced in a study of blood T cell repertoires in COVID-19. Generated by immunoSEQ multiplex PCR, the TCRdb table keeps only in-frame clones and is missing some. The table has under 300,000 clones, more than 75% seen once. Input material: PBMCs or T cells enriched from blood (not recorded which). The origin of the receptors is an older woman in a cohort exposed to, infected with or recovered from COVID-19 (not recorded which).

The V and J genes are TRBV2 and TRBJ2-1, with D unclear. Germline CDR1 reads SNHLY; CDR2 reads FYNNEI. The ends were cut back, 1 base at V and 9 bases at J, with 13 bases in the middle. This CDR3 region has 14 residues. CDR3 sequence reads: CASSEVTGVGEQFF. CDR3 coding DNA: TGTGCCAGCAGTGAAGTGACCGGAGTGGGTGAGCAGTTCTTC.

The genes are TRBV7-9 and TRBJ2-7, with TRBD1 identical over 9 bases. Trimming removed 5 bases from V and 4 bases from J; junction bases left unmatched: 6. The germline V gene has CDR1 SEHNR and CDR2 FQNEAQ (reference sequence). The CDR3 length is 14 residues. CDR3 in DNA: TGTGCCAGCAGCGCCCGGGACAGGGCGTACGAGCAGTACTTC. Translated, it gives CASSARDRAYEQYF. Drawing the rest from reference TRBV7-9 and TRBJ2-7, the complete variable domain is DTGVSQNPRHKITKRGQNVTFRCDPISEHNRLYWYRQTLGQGPEFLTYFQNEAQLEKSRLLSDRFSAERPKGSFSTLEIQRTEQGDSAMYLCASSARDRAYEQYFGPGTRLTVT.

This chain connects TRBV5-1 to TRBJ2-3, with TRBD1 as a possible D gene (6 bases). V dropped 4 bases and J dropped 5 bases, with 14 bases sitting between them. The CDR3 spans 14 residues. The germline V gene has CDR1 SGHRS and CDR2 YFSETQ. The CDR3 here is CASSPADSLDTQYF. The CDR3 region has the DNA TGCGCCAGCAGCCCAGCGGACAGTTTAGATACGCAGTATTTT. Drawing the rest from reference TRBV5-1 and TRBJ2-3, the complete variable domain is KAGVTQTPRYLIKTRGQQVTLSCSPISGHRSVSWYQQTPGQGLQFLFEYFSETQRNKGNFPGRFSGRQFSNSRSEMNVSTLELGDSALYLCASSPADSLDTQYFGPGTRLTVL.

The chain couples TRBV28 to TRBJ2-3; TRBD2 matches 9 bases. Germline V lookup: CDR1 MDHEN, CDR2 SYDVKM. Losses at the gene ends were 6 bases for V and 0 bases for J; bases not matched to a gene: 4. The CDR3 runs 15 residues. CDR3 amino acids: CASRKLAGSTDTQYF. The CDR3 nucleotides are TGTGCCAGCAGAAAACTAGCGGGTAGCACAGATACGCAGTATTTT.

This clone was seen a handful of times. This rearrangement joins TRBV3-1 (or the pseudogene TRBV3-2) to TRBJ1-5; 7 bases line up with TRBD1. Germline V gene lookup returns CDR1 LGHDT and CDR2 YNNKEL (reference sequence). CDR3 size: 17 residues. Trimming at V came to 1 base and at J to 6 bases, leaving 12 bases not matched to a gene. Written as DNA, the CDR3 is TGTGCCAGCAGCCAAGGGCTACAGGGGACCACCAGTCAGCCCCAGCATTTT. This gives the protein CASSQGLQGTTSQPQHF.

The J gene is TRBJ2-3, the V gene TRBV27; possibly TRBD2 for D (6 bases). The CDR3 is made up of 14 amino acids. Per the germline V gene, CDR1 is MNHEY and CDR2 is SMNVEV (reference sequence). The V and J ends lost 1 base and 4 bases respectively, with 9 bases between them. The CDR3 sequence: CASSLYGSADTQYF. CDR3 bases: TGTGCCAGCAGTTTATACGGGAGTGCAGATACGCAGTATTTT.

The genes are TRBV5-8 and TRBJ2-1, with a weak D call TRBD2 (7 bases). Deletions cut 6 bases from V and 2 bases from J, with 24 bases between. The CDR3 covers 18 residues. Germline loops: CDR1 SGHTS, CDR2 YDEGEE. CDR3 DNA: TGTGCCAGCAACCCCTCCGGCAGGGGCGGGAGAGCCTACAATGAGCAGTTCTTC. It yields the protein CASNPSGRGGRAYNEQFF.

The chain joins TRBV1 to TRBJ2-3; no check of the table's D call, TRBD1, against the DNA was made. TRBV1 has pseudogene status. This CDR3 spans 17 amino acids. CDR3 loop: CTSSQQPGTGVADTQYF. The CDR3 nucleotides are TGCACCAGCAGCCAACAACCCGGGACAGGGGTCGCAGATACGCAGTATTTT.

This clone was found once. The chain carries TRBV7-9 and TRBJ2-7; 7 bases map to TRBD2. Germline CDR1 SEHNR, CDR2 FQNEAQ (reference sequence). CDR3 length: 15 amino acids. V trimming: 4 bases; J trimming: 2 bases; junction bases outside the gene matches: 8. The CDR3 bases are TGTGCCAGCAGCTCACTAGCGCCGAGTCCCTACGAGCAGTACTTC. Encoded protein: CASSSLAPSPYEQYF.

The rearrangement joins TRBV6-5 to TRBJ1-5, with D uncertain. Germline V gene lookup returns CDR1 MNHEY and CDR2 SVGAGI. The ends were cut back, 7 bases at V and 3 bases at J, with 10 bases in the middle. The length of the CDR3 is 13 residues. The DNA for the CDR3 is TGTGCCAGCACGTTGAGCCTCAATCAGCCCCAGCATTTT. Translating it yields CASTLSLNQPQHF.